These T cell receptor beta chains were read from a single sample in a study of blood T cell repertoires in COVID-19. Assay used: immunoSEQ multiplex PCR; TCRdb lists only in-frame clones, some missing. The sample shows around 250,000 clones, 91% of them seen only once. The sequenced sample was PBMCs or T cells enriched from blood (not recorded which). These receptors came from a man between 40 and 49 years old who had been exposed to COVID-19. Each CDR3 is given with its conserved first and last residue. A D gene is named only where the DNA matches it firmly. Size is stated for part of the rows, as once, few or many counts, or as a class when the clone is expanded.

j_call,clone_size,d_call,v_call,cdr3_aa,cdr3_nt
TRBJ2-7,NA,TRBD1,TRBV11-2,CASRPIRTGGITYEQYF,TGTGCCAGCAGACCCATCAGGACAGGGGGTATCACCTACGAGCAGTACTTC
TRBJ2-7,NA,NA,TRBV27,CASSFFGGGYEQYF,TGTGCCAGCAGTTTTTTTGGGGGCGGCTACGAGCAGTACTTC
TRBJ2-3,NA,TRBD1,TRBV10-3,CAIMDRGQKGTDTQYF,TGTGCCATCATGGACAGGGGGCAGAAGGGCACAGATACGCAGTATTTT
TRBJ2-2,NA,NA,TRBV7-9,CASSLDGQNTGELFF,TGTGCCAGCAGCTTAGATGGCCAGAACACCGGGGAGCTGTTTTTT
TRBJ2-1,NA,TRBD1,TRBV24-1,CATSDNDRGLWNEQFF,TGTGCCACCAGTGACAATGACAGGGGGCTTTGGAATGAGCAGTTCTTC
TRBJ2-2,NA,TRBD1,TRBV5-1,CASSLGTGPNTGELFF,TGCGCCAGCAGCTTGGGGACAGGTCCCAACACCGGGGAGCTGTTTTTT
TRBJ1-6,NA,NA,TRBV11-1,CASSPQGSGSPLHF,TGTGCCAGCAGCCCTCAGGGGTCGGGTTCACCCCTCCACTTT
TRBJ2-7,NA,NA,TRBV18,CASSPTGQAYEQYF,TGTGCCAGCTCACCAACGGGACAAGCCTACGAGCAGTACTTC
TRBJ1-3,NA,TRBD1,TRBV5-1,CASSLVGTDSGNTIYF,TGCGCCAGCAGCTTGGTGGGGACAGACTCTGGAAACACCATATATTTT
TRBJ2-2,NA,NA,TRBV29-1,CSVEGHGGFTGELFF,TGCAGCGTTGAAGGACACGGGGGATTCACCGGGGAGCTGTTTTTT
TRBJ2-1,NA,NA,TRBV6-5,CASRQGGRDNEQFF,TGTGCCAGCAGACAGGGGGGGAGGGACAATGAGCAGTTCTTC
TRBJ2-7,NA,TRBD1,TRBV5-1,CASSTDRASYEQYF,TGCGCCAGCAGCACCGACAGGGCCTCCTACGAGCAGTACTTC
TRBJ2-3,NA,NA,TRBV4-2,CASSQEGGGTDTQYF,TGTGCCAGCAGCCAAGAGGGAGGGGGGACAGATACGCAGTATTTT
TRBJ2-7,NA,TRBD2,TRBV6-6,CASSYSLAGGDEQYF,TGTGCCAGCAGTTACTCGCTAGCGGGAGGCGACGAGCAGTACTTC
TRBJ1-3,NA,NA,TRBV28,CASSLLAPYSGNTIYF,TGTGCCAGCAGTTTATTAGCCCCTTACTCTGGAAACACCATATATTTT
TRBJ1-3,once,NA,TRBV28,CASSPAVFQSGNTIYF,TGTGCCAGCAGTCCAGCGGTTTTTCAATCTGGAAACACCATATATTTT
TRBJ1-1,NA,NA,TRBV24-1,CATSDSGAGNTEAFF,TGTGCCACCAGTGATTCAGGGGCTGGGAACACTGAAGCTTTCTTT
TRBJ1-5,once,NA,TRBV20-1,CSAGQPQHF,TGCAGTGCCGGTCAGCCCCAGCATTTT
TRBJ1-2,NA,NA,TRBV28,CASSPTQEVYGYTF,TGTGCCAGCAGTCCCACCCAGGAGGTCTATGGCTACACCTTC
TRBJ2-3,NA,TRBD2,TRBV2,CASSTDRETSGRRSDTQYF,TGTGCCAGCAGTACTGACAGGGAAACTAGCGGGAGAAGGTCAGATACGCAGTATTTT
TRBJ1-1,NA,NA,TRBV7-3,CASSLEGEDPEAFF,TGTGCCAGCAGCTTAGAAGGGGAAGACCCTGAAGCTTTCTTT
TRBJ2-3,few,TRBD1,TRBV29-1,CSVGPTGDGTQYF,TGCAGCGTTGGACCAACAGGGGACGGTACGCAGTATTTT
TRBJ1-2,NA,NA,TRBV5-5,CASLGASIYYGYTF,TGTGCCAGCTTGGGAGCGAGTATCTACTATGGCTACACCTTC
TRBJ2-7,NA,NA,TRBV5-1,CASSLEPGHSEQYF,TGCGCCAGCAGCTTGGAGCCAGGGCACAGCGAGCAGTACTTC
TRBJ1-2,NA,NA,TRBV28,CASSLVTSGSNGYTF,TGTGCCAGCAGTTTGGTGACGTCGGGAAGCAATGGCTACACCTTC
TRBJ2-1,NA,TRBD2,TRBV14,CASSWTSRYNEQFF,TGTGCCAGCAGCTGGACTAGCAGATACAATGAGCAGTTCTTC
TRBJ2-7,NA,TRBD1,TRBV30,CACIEQGYEQYF,TGTGCCTGCATAGAACAGGGGTACGAGCAGTACTTC
TRBJ2-5,few,NA,TRBV21-1,CASSETSSPHQETQYF,TGTGCCAGCAGCGAAACTAGCTCCCCGCACCAAGAGACCCAGTACTTC